This T cell receptor (beta chain) is drawn from a study of blood T cells in healthy people across ages. Worth noting for this clonotype: The antigen is not known.

For the second PCR, which ran for roughly 7 to 11 cycles, a sample-barcoded 5' primer and a J-beta primer mix were used. From each sample, at least 3 million paired-end reads containing CDR3 were obtained. TCRdb analysed the 5' RACE reads with MiXCR anew, one entry per CDR3 protein. The data show roughly 800,000 distinct CDR3 sequences, with under 40% seen just once and 13% held by the top ten. General study results and limits: Shifts in expanded clonotypes may have been confounded by donor CMV status, which was unknown. PBMCs that were unsorted prevented a conclusive naive versus antigen-experienced comparison.

Whenever a sample was processed, at least 6 million PBMCs were isolated. There are 17 residues in the CDR3. Germline CDR1 and CDR2: LGHDT and YNNKEL (reference sequence). J is TRBJ2-7 and V is TRBV3-1; maybe TRBD1 (5 bases). Near its end, the DNA agrees better with TRBJ2-5, so the J call may be wrong. The receptor was isolated from a man aged 18 to 35 in good health. The specimen was blood. The CDR3, as DNA: TGTGCCAGCAGCCCCCCCGATGGACACTCGTACCAAGAGACCCAGTACTTC. This codes for CASSPPDGHSYQETQYF.